The TCR beta chain described here comes from a study of blood T cell repertoires in COVID-19. This table comes from immunoSEQ multiplex PCR, and its TCRdb copy is limited to in-frame clones, with some not included. The sample includes about 210,000 clones, 81% of them seen just once. V trimming: 3 bases; J trimming: 0 bases; junction bases outside the gene matches: 3. The CDR3 runs to 17 residues. Germline V gene data show CDR1 as MGHRA and CDR2 as YSYEKL. The clonotype originates from a woman between 50 and 59 years old with acute COVID-19. The V and J genes are TRBV4-1 and TRBJ2-1; 12 bases line up with TRBD2. The sequenced sample consisted of PBMCs or T cells enriched from blood (not recorded which). CDR3 DNA sequence: TGCGCCAGCAGCCACGGACTAGCGGGAAGCTCCTACAATGAGCAGTTCTTC. Residues: CASSHGLAGSSYNEQFF.